Measured by frequency, the clone carrying this T cell receptor (beta chain) is large. For each CDR3 protein, TCRdb gives one entry from its re-call of the 10x single-cell sequencing reads, without DNA. Here the sample table reports 1,500 or so distinct CDR3 sequences. These data are taken from a study of CD8 T cells in cerebrospinal fluid in Alzheimer's disease. Looked up from germline, CDR1 is MNHEY and CDR2 is SMNVEV (reference sequence). The CDR3 sequence is 14 residues long. The sequenced sample consisted of cerebrospinal fluid. The V gene is TRBV27, the J gene TRBJ1-1. The receptor was derived from a human donor with mild cognitive impairment. The CDR3 protein is CASSSGGGGTEAFF.